Detailed here is one TCR beta chain. What it recognizes is unknown. The treatment is: about 20 received Ad26.COV2.S at low or high dose, single or two shots; five or six received placebo; per-sample allocation not given. The samples were gathered on day 63 after the first injection of vaccine or placebo. The germline V gene has CDR1 MGHRA and CDR2 YSYEKL. Trimming pared 1 base from V and 0 bases from J, leaving 15 bases between. The CDR3 loop spans 18 amino acids. This record comes from a study of Ad26.COV2.S vaccination and SARS-CoV-2 variants. This table comes from immunoSEQ multiplex PCR, and its TCRdb copy is limited to in-frame clones, with some not included. The data show hundreds of thousands of clones, approximately 90% seen once. Whole-study results and caveats: Comparability of non-spike TCR breadth was observed across vaccine and placebo recipients. Vaccinees showed greater spike-specific TCR breadth than placebo recipients.

This specimen consisted of peripheral blood, obtained in a trial of Ad26.COV2.S vaccine versus placebo. The chain recombines TRBV4-1 with TRBJ2-2; no definite D call. The sequence was obtained from a person aged 18-65 years who received the Ad26.COV2.S COVID-19 vaccine or a placebo. The CDR3 DNA reads TGCGCCAGCAGCCAAGGAACACTGGCCGGAACGAACACCGGGGAGCTGTTTTTT. Its translation: CASSQGTLAGTNTGELFF.